The T cell receptor beta chain described here comes from a study of shared clonotypes between healthy human individuals. Data came from immunoSEQ multiplex PCR; TCRdb stores just in-frame clones and leaves some out. The profile shows about 2.2 million clones, just over 90% of them singletons. Trimming left V 6 bases short and J 6 bases short, with 9 bases between. The CDR3 totals 12 residues. Germline CDR1 MNHEY, CDR2 SMNVEV (reference sequence). Study results and caveats: Only blood underwent sampling, and tissue repertoires likely differ. Sharing across a handful of donors was seen in 4.5% to 5.5% of naive CD4 clonotypes.

CD8 cells regarded as naive lacked CD45RO, were positively chosen for CCR7, and omitted terminally differentiated effector memory CD45RA+ cells. Turning to this clone: The antigen is unknown. The same CDR3 also results from other DNA sequences found in this sample.

Input material: naive CD8+ T cells from PBMCs. This sequence was found in a man between 18 and 29 years old in good health. Some clones in this sample may be carry-over from other donors' samples. J is TRBJ2-1 and V is TRBV27; a weak D match, TRBD1 (6 bases). The CDR3 nucleotides read TGTGCCAGCAGAGAAGGGGGCAATGAGCAGTTCTTC. Its protein product is CASREGGNEQFF.